This T cell receptor (beta chain) was found in a study of T cell repertoires in ileal Crohn's disease. Turning to the study itself: Operated complications were stricturing disease (roughly 60%) and penetrating disease (approximately 39%).

In germline, CDR1 is MNHNY, CDR2 SVGAGI (reference sequence). The trim removed 2 bases at V and 5 bases at J, leaving 9 bases unmatched. The CDR3 extends over 16 amino acids. Details on this clone: The target antigen is unknown.

Per sample, roughly 470 nanograms of biopsy DNA were TCRB immunosequenced. Some clones are missing from TCRdb's copy, which holds only in-frame ones; the method was immunoSEQ multiplex PCR. The sample records 5,000 to 5,500 clones, roughly 80% being singletons. Adults with ileal or ileocolonic Crohn's disease and an indication for resection were eligible. Findings and caveats of the study: Compared with non-smokers, active smokers at surgery showed more clonal expansions.

The chain joins TRBV6-6 to TRBJ1-2, with TRBD1 matching over 9 bases. The sample consisted of ileal tissue. This TCR derives from an adult with Crohn's disease. CDR3: CASSYHTGGDPYGYTF. In DNA, the CDR3 is TGTGCCAGCAGTTACCATACAGGGGGCGATCCGTATGGCTACACCTTC.